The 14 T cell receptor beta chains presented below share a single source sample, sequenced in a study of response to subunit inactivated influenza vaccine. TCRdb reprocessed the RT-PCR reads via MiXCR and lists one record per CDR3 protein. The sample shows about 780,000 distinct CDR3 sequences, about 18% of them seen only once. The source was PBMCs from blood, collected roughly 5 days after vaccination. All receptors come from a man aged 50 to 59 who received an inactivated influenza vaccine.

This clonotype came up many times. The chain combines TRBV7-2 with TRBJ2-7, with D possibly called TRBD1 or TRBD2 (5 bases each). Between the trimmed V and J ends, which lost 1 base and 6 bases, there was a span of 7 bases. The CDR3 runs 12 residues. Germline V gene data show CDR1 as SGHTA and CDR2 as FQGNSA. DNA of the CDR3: TGTGCCAGCAGCTTAGGGGGGACCGAGCAGTACTTC. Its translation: CASSLGGTEQYF. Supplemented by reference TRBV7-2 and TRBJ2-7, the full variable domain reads GAGVSQSPSNKVTEKGKDVELRCDPISGHTALYWYRQSLGQGLEFLIYFQGNSAPDKSGLPSDRFSAERTGGSVSTLTIQRTQQEDSAVYLCASSLGGTEQYFGPGTRLTVT.

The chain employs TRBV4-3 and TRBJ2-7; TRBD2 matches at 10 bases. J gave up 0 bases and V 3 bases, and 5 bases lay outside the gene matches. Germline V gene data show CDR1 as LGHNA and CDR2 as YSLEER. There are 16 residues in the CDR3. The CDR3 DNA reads TGCGCCAGCAGCCACGGACTAGCGGCGAGCTCCTACGAGCAGTACTTC. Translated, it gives CASSHGLAASSYEQYF.

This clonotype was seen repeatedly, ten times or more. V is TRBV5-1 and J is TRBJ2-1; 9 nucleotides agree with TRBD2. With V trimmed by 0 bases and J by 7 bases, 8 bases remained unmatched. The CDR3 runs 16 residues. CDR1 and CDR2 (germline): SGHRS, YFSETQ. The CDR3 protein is CASSLEHGGGANEQFF. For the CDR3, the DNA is TGCGCCAGCAGCTTGGAGCACGGCGGGGGGGCAAATGAGCAGTTCTTC. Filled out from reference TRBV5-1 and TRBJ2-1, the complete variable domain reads KAGVTQTPRYLIKTRGQQVTLSCSPISGHRSVSWYQQTPGQGLQFLFEYFSETQRNKGNFPGRFSGRQFSNSRSEMNVSTLELGDSALYLCASSLEHGGGANEQFFGPGTRLTVL.

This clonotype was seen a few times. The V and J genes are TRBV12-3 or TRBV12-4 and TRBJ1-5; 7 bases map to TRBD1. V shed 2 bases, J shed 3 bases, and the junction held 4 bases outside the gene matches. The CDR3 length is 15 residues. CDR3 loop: CASSLRQGPNQPQHF. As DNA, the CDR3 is TGTGCCAGCAGTTTACGACAGGGTCCCAATCAGCCCCAGCATTTT.

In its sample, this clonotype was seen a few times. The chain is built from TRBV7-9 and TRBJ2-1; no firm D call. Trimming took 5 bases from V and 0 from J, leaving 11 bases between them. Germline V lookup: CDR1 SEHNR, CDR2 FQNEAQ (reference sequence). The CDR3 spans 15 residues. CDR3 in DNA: TGTGCCAGCAGCACGGACGGAAGCTCCTACAATGAGCAGTTCTTC. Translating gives CASSTDGSSYNEQFF.

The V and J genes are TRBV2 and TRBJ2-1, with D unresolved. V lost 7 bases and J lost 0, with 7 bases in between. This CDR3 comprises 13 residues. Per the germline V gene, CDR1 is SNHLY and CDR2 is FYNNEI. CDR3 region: CASNSGSYNEQFF. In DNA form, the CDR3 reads TGTGCCAGCAACTCCGGCTCCTACAATGAGCAGTTCTTC.

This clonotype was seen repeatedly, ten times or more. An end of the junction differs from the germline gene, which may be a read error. The CDR3 DNA sequence: TGTGCCAGCAGTCGGGGGACTAGCGGCTCCTACGAGCAGTACTTC. It specifies CASSRGTSGSYEQYF. The chain has TRBV4-3 and TRBJ2-7, with 11 bases lining up with TRBD2. Germline V lookup: CDR1 LGHNA, CDR2 YSLEER. CDR3 length: 15 residues.

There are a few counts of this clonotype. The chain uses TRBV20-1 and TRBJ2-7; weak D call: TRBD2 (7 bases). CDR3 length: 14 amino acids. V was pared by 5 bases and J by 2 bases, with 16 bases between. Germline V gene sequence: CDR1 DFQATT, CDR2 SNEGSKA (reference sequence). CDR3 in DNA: TGCAGTGCTCCCGCTATGGGGGGGCCCTACGAGCAGTACTTC. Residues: CSAPAMGGPYEQYF.

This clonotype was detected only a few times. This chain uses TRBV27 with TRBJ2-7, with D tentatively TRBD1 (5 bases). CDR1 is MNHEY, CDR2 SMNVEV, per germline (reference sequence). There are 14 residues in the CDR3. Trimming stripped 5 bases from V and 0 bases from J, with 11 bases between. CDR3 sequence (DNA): TGTGCCAGCAGTCGCGGACAAACCTCCTACGAGCAGTACTTC. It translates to CASSRGQTSYEQYF.

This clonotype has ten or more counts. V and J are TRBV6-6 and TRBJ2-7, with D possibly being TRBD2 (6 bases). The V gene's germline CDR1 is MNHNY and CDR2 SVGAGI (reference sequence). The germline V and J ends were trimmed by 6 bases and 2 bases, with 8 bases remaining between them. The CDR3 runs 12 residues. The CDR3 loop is CASSGTAYEQYF. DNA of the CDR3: TGTGCCAGCAGCGGGACTGCCTACGAGCAGTACTTC.

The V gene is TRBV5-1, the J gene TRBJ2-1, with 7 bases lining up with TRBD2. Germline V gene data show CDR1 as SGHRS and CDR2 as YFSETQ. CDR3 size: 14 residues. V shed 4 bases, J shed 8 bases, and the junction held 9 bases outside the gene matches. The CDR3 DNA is TGCGCCAGCAGCCCCGGGGGAGGGTGGGATGAGCAGTTCTTC. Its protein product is CASSPGGGWDEQFF.

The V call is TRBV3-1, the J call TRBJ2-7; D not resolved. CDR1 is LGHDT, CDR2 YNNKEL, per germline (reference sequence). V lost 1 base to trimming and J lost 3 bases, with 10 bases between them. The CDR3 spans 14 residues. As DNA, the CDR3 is TGTGCCAGCAGCCAAGGGGCTACCGACTACGAGCAGTACTTC. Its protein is CASSQGATDYEQYF.

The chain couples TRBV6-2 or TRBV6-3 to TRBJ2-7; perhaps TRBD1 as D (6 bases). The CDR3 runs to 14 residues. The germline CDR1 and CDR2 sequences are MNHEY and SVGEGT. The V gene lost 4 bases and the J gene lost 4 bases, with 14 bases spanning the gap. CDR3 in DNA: TGTGCCAGCAGTTCCGTGGGGGCAGATTACGAGCAGTACTTC. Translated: CASSSVGADYEQYF.

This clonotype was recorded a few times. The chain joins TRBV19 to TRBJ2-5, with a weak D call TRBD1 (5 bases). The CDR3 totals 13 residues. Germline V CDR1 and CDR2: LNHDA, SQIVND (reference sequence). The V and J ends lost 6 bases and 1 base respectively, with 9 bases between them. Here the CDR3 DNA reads TGTGCCAGTAGCCGGACAAGCCAAGAGACCCAGTACTTC. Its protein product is CASSRTSQETQYF. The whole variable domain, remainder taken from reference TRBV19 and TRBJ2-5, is DGGITQSPKYLFRKEGQNVTLSCEQNLNHDAMYWYRQDPGQGLRLIYYSQIVNDFQKGDIAEGYSVSREKKESFPLTVTSAQKNPTAFYLCASSRTSQETQYFGPGTRLLVL.